The text below deals with one T cell receptor beta chain. Its antigen remains unidentified. The PCR used 60 Vbeta and 13 Jbeta primers. How the authors handled the data: An analysis performed later counted 70 million to 90 million unique TCR beta chains (approximately 10 million of them shared). Some clones are missing from TCRdb's copy, which holds only in-frame ones; the method was immunoSEQ multiplex PCR. For V, J and clone size, that table is used; D and trimming come from the DNA. This sample yields 150,000 to 250,000 clones, of which roughly 80% are seen a single time; 5.5% to 7.5% belongs to the top ten. V gave up 0 bases and J gave up 0 bases; unmatched junction bases: 11. There are 20 residues in the CDR3. Germline-derived CDR1 and CDR2 are MGHRA and YSYEKL. These data come from a study of cytomegalovirus exposure and HLA in healthy donors. Points from the study as a whole: The authors later found HLA-associated TCR beta chains more clonally expanded than equally common others. Cytomegalovirus-associated status was assigned to 150 to 200 TCR beta chains.

The sequenced material came from PBMCs. The rearrangement uses TRBV4-1 and TRBJ2-3; 11 bases are a match to TRBD2. This receptor was obtained from a woman in her forties or fifties in good health and CMV-seropositive. The CDR3 reads CASSQDQGAGLAASTDTQYF. Here the CDR3 DNA reads TGCGCCAGCAGCCAAGATCAGGGTGCGGGACTAGCGGCTAGCACAGATACGCAGTATTTT.